This T cell receptor (beta chain) was recovered during a study of blood T cell repertoires in COVID-19. About the research overall: Sources were T cells, B-cell-depleted T cells, or PBMCs; the material itself was cDNA or gDNA.

Germline CDR1 reads LNHDA; CDR2 reads SQIVND (reference sequence). Trimming shortened V by 1 base and J by 4 bases, and 5 bases separated the two germline ends. There are 14 residues in the CDR3. Original handling: Amplification of reference gene primers provided the estimated nucleated cell counts. The table came from immunoSEQ multiplex PCR; TCRdb's copy has only in-frame clones and leaves some out. V, J and clone size are taken as reported in that table, and D and trimming were inferred from the DNA itself. This table has approximately 280,000 clones, roughly 90% appearing once. Patients in Seattle were enrolled during active infection, then followed longitudinally.

This receptor was identified in a woman between 25 and 40 years old with COVID-19, enrolled during active disease. The sample taken for sequencing was peripheral blood. The chain is built from TRBV19 and TRBJ1-6; no definite D call. CDR3 DNA sequence: TGTGCCAGTAGTATAGGCGGATATAATTCACCCCTCCACTTT. As protein: CASSIGGYNSPLHF.